This entry is about one TCR beta chain. Membership in each cohort depended on participant-reported clinical history. The data belong to a study of blood T cell repertoires in COVID-19. In the original analysis: Using reference gene primer amplification, nucleated cell counts were estimated. The method was immunoSEQ multiplex PCR; TCRdb's version includes in-frame clones alone and lacks a portion of them. Clone size and the V and J calls come from that table; the DNA yielded D and trimming. The sample carries about 180,000 clones, approximately 84% recorded once. The CDR3 is 13 residues long. Germline CDR1 LGHDT, CDR2 YNNKEL (reference sequence). V was shortened by 2 bases and J by 7 bases, with 9 bases between the two germline ends.

The clonotype was recovered from a woman aged 50 to 65 who had recovered from COVID-19. Sample: PBMCs or T cells enriched from blood (not recorded which). This chain uses TRBV3-1 (or the pseudogene TRBV3-2) with TRBJ2-1; TRBD2 is a possible D gene (5 bases). CDR3 sequence: CASSQSWRNEQFF. The CDR3 bases are TGTGCCAGCAGCCAAAGTTGGAGGAATGAGCAGTTCTTC.